This record looks at one T cell receptor beta chain sequence and its context. Antigen unknown. The entry originates in a study of cytomegalovirus exposure and HLA in healthy donors. Per germline, CDR1 SGDLS and CDR2 YYNGEE. Trimming shortened V by 0 bases and J by 4 bases, and 8 bases separated the two germline ends. The CDR3 loop spans 14 amino acids. Nominally healthy donors provided the samples, though records likely missed some immune exposures. Researchers ran the PCR with 60 Vbeta and 13 Jbeta primers. Clones were sequenced by immunoSEQ multiplex PCR, and TCRdb holds only the in-frame ones, with some missing. Of under 150,000 clones in the sample, about two thirds were seen once. Regarding the study as a whole: A likely sequencing artifact accounted for one observed cluster of highly shared sequence variants. Relative to the roughly 700-donor mean, N-insertions were reportedly fewer in an Asian-associated ancestry cluster in a later analysis. In a later analysis, TCR beta V- and J-gene trimming showed a link to a missense DCLRE1C variant.

Sample: PBMCs. The TCR comes from a woman aged 60-70 years in good health and CMV-seropositive. This chain links TRBV9 with TRBJ1-3, with D hard to call. The CDR3 DNA reads as TGTGCCAGCAGCGTAGACCAGATAGGAAACACCATATATTTT. It is translated as CASSVDQIGNTIYF.